This TCR beta chain stems from a study of PD-1 blockade in classical Hodgkin lymphoma. The assay was immunoSEQ multiplex PCR, and TCRdb's table has in-frame clones only and misses some. The repertoire has around 60,000 clones, roughly 92% of them found once; the top ten carry around 8%. Noted time point: cycle 4 day 1 (C4D1), after about 6 weeks of nivolumab. Relapse was seen in all patients after autologous stem cell transplantation, and brentuximab vedotin exposure was variable. V shed 1 base and J shed 4 bases, with 14 bases lying between them. The germline V gene encodes CDR1 SGHTA and CDR2 FQGNSA. The CDR3 sequence is 15 residues long.

The clonotype originates from a human donor with classical Hodgkin lymphoma. The chain joins TRBV7-2 to TRBJ2-7; unclear D gene. Sequenced material: peripheral blood mononuclear cells (PBMCs), taken before the fourth cycle of nivolumab. The CDR3 reads CASSLGQTFGYEQYF. CDR3 nucleotides: TGTGCCAGCAGCTTAGGACAAACTTTTGGTTACGAGCAGTACTTC.